This passage covers 27 T cell receptor beta chains from one sample sequenced in a study of T cell responses to AZD1222 COVID-19 vaccine (dated by TCRdb to the early 2020s). The protocol used for the library was the immunoSEQ multiplex PCR assay. TCRdb mirrors the immuneACCESS table, restricted to in-frame sequences. Some clones are absent from its copies; in checked studies, under half trace to an unresolved V gene, and the reason for the others is unknown. For this sample the table gives 110,000 or so clones, of which more than 75% were detected only once. 4.4% of the sample is in the top ten clones. Interpreted using the paper, the time point label stands for: about 28 days (+/-7) after the second vaccine dose. This sample comprised peripheral blood, obtained 28 days after the second AZD1222 dose. The receptor source for this set is an adult who received the AZD1222 COVID-19 vaccine.

The chain is built from TRBV5-1 and TRBJ2-1, with 8 positions matching TRBD2. This CDR3 contains 17 residues. The germline CDR1 and CDR2 sequences are SGHRS and YFSETQ. V gave up 0 bases and J gave up 9 bases; unmatched junction bases: 14. The CDR3 region has the DNA TGCGCCAGCAGCTTGGCTCCGGGACTAGTGTTTACCAGTGAGCAGTTCTTC. This encodes CASSLAPGLVFTSEQFF.

This clone was detected only once. V and J are TRBV27 and TRBJ1-2; D not certain. The V and J ends lost 5 bases and 4 bases respectively, with 14 bases between them. CDR1 MNHEY and CDR2 SMNVEV come from the germline V gene (reference sequence). The CDR3 extends over 14 amino acids. CDR3 residues: CASSRSGSSYGYTF. The CDR3 DNA reads as TGTGCCAGCAGTAGAAGTGGGTCAAGCTATGGCTACACCTTC.

V and J are TRBV5-1 and TRBJ2-7, with TRBD2 as a possible D gene (7 bases). Between the trimmed V and J ends, which lost 0 bases and 4 bases, there was a span of 14 bases. CDR3 length: 15 residues. CDR1 and CDR2 from the germline V gene are SGHRS and YFSETQ. CDR3 amino acids: CASSLDAGAGYEQYF. CDR3 bases: TGCGCCAGCAGCTTGGACGCGGGGGCCGGGTACGAGCAGTACTTC.

This chain uses TRBV9 with TRBJ2-3; D might be TRBD2 (6 bases). The CDR3 covers 13 residues. V lost 6 bases and J lost 2, with 10 bases in between. CDR1 and CDR2 (germline): SGDLS, YYNGEE. The DNA of the CDR3 is TGTGCCAGCAAAGGGACTCTCACAGATACGCAGTATTTT. Amino acids: CASKGTLTDTQYF. The entire variable domain, with the rest obtained from reference TRBV9 and TRBJ2-3, is as follows: DSGVTQTPKHLITATGQRVTLRCSPRSGDLSVYWYQQSLDQGLQFLIQYYNGEERAKGNILERFSAQQFPDLHSELNLSSLELGDSALYFCASKGTLTDTQYFGPGTRLTVL.

The V gene is TRBV11-2, the J gene TRBJ2-5; tentatively, D is TRBD2 (7 bases). The CDR3 has 16 residues. V dropped 0 bases and J dropped 4 bases, with 15 bases sitting between them. Germline-derived CDR1 and CDR2 are SGHAT and FQNNGV. Here the CDR3 reads CASSLDPLGGGETQYF. In DNA, the CDR3 is TGTGCCAGCAGCTTAGATCCCTTGGGAGGGGGAGAGACCCAGTACTTC.

The chain employs TRBV4-2 and TRBJ2-1, with 8 bases identical to TRBD2. V lost 4 bases and J lost 4; bases outside the gene matches: 12. This CDR3 spans 17 amino acids. From germline, CDR1 is LGHNA and CDR2 YNFKEQ. The CDR3, as DNA: TGTGCCAGCAGCCCGGATGTACGGGGGGGTTATTACAATGAGCAGTTCTTC. Translated, it gives CASSPDVRGGYYNEQFF.

This clone was recorded once. The V gene is TRBV7-7, the J gene TRBJ2-1, with D uncertain. Between the trimmed V and J ends, which lost 1 base and 0 bases, there was a span of 7 bases. Per germline, CDR1 SSHAT and CDR2 FNYEAQ (reference sequence). CDR3 length: 15 amino acids. The CDR3 reads CASSLDRSSYNEQFF. DNA of the CDR3: TGTGCCAGCAGCTTAGACCGTAGCTCCTACAATGAGCAGTTCTTC. The full variable domain, completed using reference TRBV7-7 and TRBJ2-1, is GAGVSQSPRYKVTKRGQDVTLRCDPISSHATLYWYQQALGQGPEFLTYFNYEAQPDKSGLPSDRFSAERPEGSISTLTIQRTEQRDSAMYRCASSLDRSSYNEQFFGPGTRLTVL.

The DNA of the CDR3 is TGTGCCAGCAGCGTAGTGGTCAACTCGGATACGCAGTATTTT. Amino acid sequence: CASSVVVNSDTQYF. The rearrangement links TRBV9 to TRBJ2-3, with unresolved D. Germline CDR1 reads SGDLS; CDR2 reads YYNGEE. V lost 0 bases and J lost 6, with 11 bases in between. CDR3 length: 14 amino acids.

The genes are TRBV7-9 and TRBJ2-3; D gene unclear. The CDR3 contains 12 residues. V was shortened by 1 base and J by 6 bases, with 5 bases between the two germline ends. Germline CDR1 SEHNR, CDR2 FQNEAQ (reference sequence). The CDR3 DNA reads as TGTGCCAGCAGCTTAGGGATGGATACGCAGTATTTT. This gives the protein CASSLGMDTQYF.

This clone was found a few times. This chain uses TRBV7-9 with TRBJ2-1; 10 bases map to TRBD2. This CDR3 is built from 17 residues. The junction had 6 bases not matched to a gene; V was cut back by 3 bases and J by 1 base. Germline V lookup: CDR1 SEHNR, CDR2 FQNEAQ (reference sequence). CDR3 in DNA: TGTGCCAGCAGCTTCCGAGGAGCGGGAGGGTCCTACAATGAGCAGTTCTTC. Protein sequence: CASSFRGAGGSYNEQFF.

Here the CDR3 reads CAWAFDSNSYNEQFF. CDR3 DNA sequence: TGTGCCTGGGCATTCGACAGTAACTCCTACAATGAGCAGTTCTTC. The chain combines TRBV30 with TRBJ2-1; weak D call: TRBD1 (5 bases). This CDR3 is 15 amino acids long. Trimming cost V 5 bases and J 0 bases, with 14 bases left between them. Germline V lookup: CDR1 GTSNPN, CDR2 SVGIG (reference sequence).

J is TRBJ2-7 and V is TRBV27, with 7 positions matching TRBD2. CDR3 length: 14 residues. Looked up from germline, CDR1 is MNHEY and CDR2 is SMNVEV (reference sequence). V lost 3 bases and J lost 3; bases outside the gene matches: 5. The CDR3 DNA reads as TGTGCCAGCAGTTTTGCGGGAGCTATCTACGAGCAGTACTTC. This sequence encodes CASSFAGAIYEQYF.

The chain carries TRBV5-1 and TRBJ1-1; 8 nucleotides line up with TRBD1. J lost 8 bases, V lost 0 bases, and 9 bases had no gene match. CDR1 is SGHRS, CDR2 YFSETQ, per germline. The CDR3 contains 15 residues. CDR3 DNA sequence: TGCGCCAGCAGCTTGGCAGGGGGCGCGGGTAAGGAAGCTTTCTTT. It codes for CASSLAGGAGKEAFF.

The table lists this clone with a few counts. The chain recombines TRBV11-2 with TRBJ2-1, with 8 bases aligning to TRBD2. The CDR3 runs to 15 residues. From germline, CDR1 is SGHAT and CDR2 FQNNGV. Trimming cost V 3 bases and J 5 bases; bases outside gene matches: 6. The CDR3 loop reads CASSFFSGKDNEQFF. CDR3 in DNA: TGTGCCAGCAGCTTTTTTAGCGGGAAAGACAATGAGCAGTTCTTC.

This clone was seen a single time. V and J are TRBV10-2 and TRBJ2-5; D is unclear. Germline CDR1 and CDR2: WSHSY and SAAADI. CDR3 length: 13 residues. The V end lost 4 bases, the J end lost 1 base, and 7 bases lay between the germline ends. The CDR3 spells CASSVLPQETQYF. The CDR3 coding sequence is TGCGCCAGCAGTGTGCTCCCCCAAGAGACCCAGTACTTC.

This clone appeared once. The chain employs TRBV7-8 and TRBJ1-5, with TRBD1 matching over 9 bases. The ends lost 6 bases at V and 1 base at J; junction bases unmatched: 1. The CDR3 contains 14 residues. CDR1 and CDR2 (germline): SGHVS, FQNEAQ. The CDR3 sequence is CASRGQGSNQPQHF. The CDR3 DNA reads as TGTGCCAGCAGGGGACAGGGAAGCAATCAGCCCCAGCATTTT.

The chain uses TRBV4-3 and TRBJ2-2; D is undetermined. Trimming removed 0 bases at V and 7 bases at J, with 15 bases between. Germline assignment: CDR1 LGHNA and CDR2 YSLEER. This CDR3 comprises 16 residues. The CDR3 region is CASSQDPPGSGGELFF. The CDR3 bases are TGCGCCAGCAGCCAAGATCCCCCGGGTTCGGGCGGGGAGCTGTTTTTT.

The chain links TRBV10-2 to TRBJ2-7; 14 bases are a match to TRBD2. The CDR3 length is 13 residues. The trim removed 6 bases at V and 6 bases at J, leaving 1 base unmatched. Germline CDR1 WSHSY, CDR2 SAAADI. DNA of the CDR3: TGCGCCAGCAGGGGACTAGCGGGAGTCGAGCAGTACTTC. This sequence encodes CASRGLAGVEQYF.

The V call is TRBV3-1 (or the pseudogene TRBV3-2), the J call TRBJ1-5; D gene unclear. Trimming stripped 2 bases from V and 0 bases from J, with 11 bases between. This CDR3 spans 16 amino acids. Germline V gene data show CDR1 as LGHDT and CDR2 as YNNKEL (reference sequence). CDR3 sequence (DNA): TGTGCCAGCAGCCAAAATTCGGGCGGTAGCAATCAGCCCCAGCATTTT. Translating gives CASSQNSGGSNQPQHF.

The chain links TRBV28 to TRBJ1-2; D gene uncertain. This CDR3 is 14 amino acids long. The V gene's germline CDR1 is MDHEN and CDR2 SYDVKM. The germline V and J ends were trimmed by 5 bases and 8 bases, with 18 bases remaining between them. The CDR3 sequence: CASSRVQSLWGYTF. DNA of the CDR3: TGTGCCAGCAGTAGGGTACAGTCTCTATGGGGCTACACCTTC.

The J gene is TRBJ2-2, the V gene TRBV14; TRBD1 or TRBD2 may be the D gene (6 bases each). This CDR3 has 17 residues. CDR1 SGHDN and CDR2 FVKESK come from the germline V gene. Trimming left V 4 bases short and J 4 bases short, with 19 bases between. The CDR3 reads CASSRQEGGVATGELFF. For the CDR3, the DNA is TGTGCCAGCAGCCGCCAGGAGGGGGGCGTTGCCACCGGGGAGCTGTTTTTT.

This chain uses TRBV29-1 with TRBJ2-5; unclear D gene. Per the germline V gene, CDR1 is SQVTM and CDR2 is ANQGSEA. Trimming removed 1 base from V and 5 bases from J, with 17 bases in between. This CDR3 has 15 amino acids. The CDR3 DNA follows: TGCAGCGTTGAAGGTTGGAGTGGCCGTCCTGAGACCCAGTACTTC. Translating gives CSVEGWSGRPETQYF.

V gene TRBV6-5 combines with J gene TRBJ1-4; TRBD1 agrees at 10 bases. Germline values: CDR1 MNHEY, CDR2 SVGAGI. The CDR3 covers 14 residues. V lost 2 bases and J lost 8; bases outside the gene matches: 2. CDR3 loop: CASSYATGGEKLFF. The CDR3 DNA sequence: TGTGCCAGCAGTTACGCGACAGGGGGCGAAAAACTGTTTTTT.

This clone was seen only once. CDR3 nucleotides: TGTGCCTGGAAGTCAGGGACCTACGAGCAGTACTTC. Protein product: CAWKSGTYEQYF. This chain joins TRBV30 and TRBJ2-7; the D gene is possibly TRBD1 (5 bases). V was trimmed by 4 bases and J by 2 bases, leaving 9 bases between them. CDR3 size: 12 residues. Germline V gene data show CDR1 as GTSNPN and CDR2 as SVGIG (reference sequence).

The chain has TRBV20-1 and TRBJ2-1, with no clear D. The V and J ends lost 3 bases and 7 bases respectively, with 7 bases between them. The CDR3 runs to 11 residues. CDR1 is DFQATT and CDR2 is SNEGSKA in the germline V gene (reference sequence). The CDR3, as DNA: TGCAGTGCTAGCCCTTTAAATGAGCAGTTCTTC. Amino acid sequence: CSASPLNEQFF.

The rearrangement uses TRBV2 and TRBJ1-5; maybe TRBD1 (5 bases). CDR3 length equals 14 residues. Germline V gene lookup returns CDR1 SNHLY and CDR2 FYNNEI. The ends were cut back, 7 bases at V and 5 bases at J, with 15 bases in the middle. The CDR3 region is CASTAGPFDQPQHF. The CDR3 DNA sequence: TGTGCCAGCACCGCAGGGCCGTTCGATCAGCCCCAGCATTTT. Filled out from reference TRBV2 and TRBJ1-5, the complete variable domain reads EPEVTQTPSHQVTQMGQEVILRCVPISNHLYFYWYRQILGQKVEFLVSFYNNEISEKSEIFDDQFSVERPDGSNFTLKIRSTKLEDSAMYFCASTAGPFDQPQHFGDGTRLSIL.

The CDR3: CAWSRTSGLNTGELFF. The CDR3 DNA is TGTGCCTGGAGTCGGACTAGCGGACTGAACACCGGGGAGCTGTTTTTT. The V and J genes are TRBV30 and TRBJ2-2, with 10 bases that match TRBD2. The CDR3 runs 16 residues. Germline CDR1 is GTSNPN and CDR2 is SVGIG (reference sequence). V gave up 2 bases and J gave up 1 base; unmatched junction bases: 4.